Described below is a single T cell receptor beta chain sequence and its context. Its target is not known. TCRdb recomputed calls from the PCR reads with MiXCR, one row per CDR3 protein. This sample has under 600,000 distinct CDR3 sequences, with roughly a fifth found just once. Sorting selected naive CD8 T cells with a CD8+CD4-CCR7+CD45RA+ phenotype. The entry originates in a study of molecular identifiers for immune sequencing clone quantification. Study findings and constraints: Spiked Jurkat TCR RNA equal to one cell could reportedly be picked out among one million naive cells. Naive cells had under 1% of molecules in clones above 20 RNA copies, effectors over 99%.

V lost 2 bases, J lost 10 bases, and 17 bases lay in between. CDR3 length: 13 residues. From germline, CDR1 is GTSNPN and CDR2 SVGIG (reference sequence). Input material: naive CD8+ T cells from blood, with Jurkat cell RNA spiked in. Subset specified: FACS-sorted CD8+CD4-CCR7+CD45RA+ naive T cells. This TCR was recovered from a human donor in good health. Some libraries in this study had Jurkat cell RNA spiked in. V gene TRBV30 combines with J gene TRBJ1-1; weak D call: TRBD1 (5 bases). The CDR3 here is CAWSSGEGEGAFF. The CDR3 coding sequence is TGTGCCTGGAGTAGTGGGGAAGGGGAGGGAGCTTTCTTT.